The 25 T cell receptor beta chains given below trace back to one sample, sequenced in a study of T cell responses to AZD1222 COVID-19 vaccine. Data came from immunoSEQ multiplex PCR; TCRdb stores just in-frame clones and leaves some out. Of 150,000 to 200,000 clones in the sample, around 90% are singletons; the top ten hold about 5.9%. The sample in question was peripheral blood, obtained 28 days after the second AZD1222 dose. Receptors originate from an adult who received the AZD1222 COVID-19 vaccine.

This chain connects TRBV13 to TRBJ2-3; no reliable D call. Germline-derived CDR1 and CDR2 are PRHDT and FYEKMQ (reference sequence). V was clipped by 6 bases and J by 0 bases, with 7 bases between them. The CDR3 is 13 amino acids. DNA for the CDR3: TGTGCCAGCAGACAGACTAGCACAGATACGCAGTATTTT. Its protein product is CASRQTSTDTQYF.

The chain couples TRBV19 to TRBJ2-2; the D is unclear. Trimming took off 1 base at V and 6 bases at J, with 15 bases between the two ends. From germline, CDR1 is LNHDA and CDR2 SQIVND (reference sequence). This CDR3 has 16 amino acids. CDR3 sequence: CASSIGPRATAGELFF. The CDR3 nucleotides read TGTGCCAGTAGTATAGGGCCTCGAGCCACCGCCGGGGAGCTGTTTTTT. Looking up the rest from reference TRBV19 and TRBJ2-2 gives the full variable domain: DGGITQSPKYLFRKEGQNVTLSCEQNLNHDAMYWYRQDPGQGLRLIYYSQIVNDFQKGDIAEGYSVSREKKESFPLTVTSAQKNPTAFYLCASSIGPRATAGELFFGEGSRLTVL.

V is TRBV6-5 and J is TRBJ2-6; no clear D. Germline V gene data show CDR1 as MNHEY and CDR2 as SVGAGI. Trimming removed 6 bases from V and 1 base from J, with 7 bases in between. The CDR3 runs 14 residues. CDR3 in DNA: TGTGCCAGCAGGAGAGTATCTGGGGCCAACGTCCTGACTTTC. It encodes CASRRVSGANVLTF.

The CDR3 region is CSASNVPRGSNQPQHF. The DNA for the CDR3 is TGCAGTGCTAGTAACGTGCCCCGAGGCAGCAATCAGCCCCAGCATTTT. The V and J genes are TRBV20-1 and TRBJ1-5, with D uncertain. The CDR3 length is 16 residues. CDR1 is DFQATT and CDR2 is SNEGSKA in the germline V gene (reference sequence). With 3 bases removed from V and 1 base from J, the gap between germline ends came to 16 bases.

The V gene is TRBV19, the J gene TRBJ1-5, with D unresolved. The CDR3 loop spans 17 amino acids. V was shortened by 6 bases and J by 0 bases, with 18 bases between the two germline ends. CDR1 and CDR2 from the germline V gene are LNHDA and SQIVND (reference sequence). CDR3 sequence: CASRSRAGDDSNQPQHF. CDR3 nucleotide sequence: TGTGCCAGTAGATCCCGGGCAGGCGACGATAGCAATCAGCCCCAGCATTTT.

The chain joins TRBV6-2 or TRBV6-3 to TRBJ2-1; 7 bases fit TRBD1. Germline-derived CDR1 and CDR2 are MNHEY and SVGEGT. Losses at the gene ends were 2 bases for V and 7 bases for J; bases not matched to a gene: 2. This CDR3 has 13 residues. The CDR3 region is CASSYEDRNEQFF. CDR3 coding DNA: TGTGCCAGCAGTTACGAGGACAGGAATGAGCAGTTCTTC.

The chain links TRBV7-9 to TRBJ2-1; D gene ambiguous. The germline V gene has CDR1 SEHNR and CDR2 FQNEAQ (reference sequence). The V end was cut by 5 bases, the J end by 2 bases, with 13 bases between. The CDR3 has 15 amino acids. The CDR3 region is CASSVGLQTYNEQFF. CDR3 nucleotide sequence: TGTGCCAGCAGCGTAGGTTTACAGACCTACAATGAGCAGTTCTTC. Complete variable domain (other parts from reference TRBV7-9 and TRBJ2-1): DTGVSQNPRHKITKRGQNVTFRCDPISEHNRLYWYRQTLGQGPEFLTYFQNEAQLEKSRLLSDRFSAERPKGSFSTLEIQRTEQGDSAMYLCASSVGLQTYNEQFFGPGTRLTVL.

The V gene is TRBV6-5, the J gene TRBJ1-4; D remains ambiguous. The V end lost 8 bases, the J end lost 3 bases, and 10 bases lay between the germline ends. Per the germline V gene, CDR1 is MNHEY and CDR2 is SVGAGI. The CDR3 consists of 13 residues. The CDR3 nucleotides read TGTGCCAGCCGGCGGCGGTCTAATGAAAAACTGTTTTTT. Encoded protein: CASRRRSNEKLFF.

This chain joins TRBV30 and TRBJ2-4; tentatively, D is TRBD2 (6 bases). The V end was cut by 0 bases, the J end by 3 bases, with 12 bases between. The germline CDR1 and CDR2 sequences are GTSNPN and SVGIG (reference sequence). The CDR3 runs 15 residues. The DNA for the CDR3 is TGTGCCTGGAGTGTCCCGGGAGCAGTCAAAAACATTCAGTACTTC. Translation gives CAWSVPGAVKNIQYF.

The V gene is TRBV28, the J gene TRBJ2-3; D might be TRBD1 (5 bases). V was clipped by 2 bases and J by 2 bases, with 8 bases between them. The CDR3 contains 14 residues. Germline CDR1 is MDHEN and CDR2 is SYDVKM. The CDR3 DNA reads as TGTGCCAGCAGTTTAAGCAGGGTCACAGATACGCAGTATTTT. Its protein product is CASSLSRVTDTQYF.

The CDR3 reads CASSRTAYDGYTF. CDR3 DNA sequence: TGTGCCAGCAGTCGAACAGCGTACGATGGCTACACCTTC. The chain is built from TRBV7-9 and TRBJ1-2; the D is unclear. Germline-derived CDR1 and CDR2 are SEHNR and FQNEAQ (reference sequence). The CDR3 runs to 13 residues. Between the trimmed V and J ends, which lost 6 bases and 6 bases, there was a span of 14 bases.

The V call is TRBV6-5, the J call TRBJ2-2; 7 bases map to TRBD2. Trimming took 7 bases from V and 6 from J; bases not matched to a gene: 8. Germline V gives CDR1 MNHEY, CDR2 SVGAGI. CDR3 length: 14 residues. The CDR3 coding sequence is TGTGCCAGCACCCCCCGGGAGGACCCCGGGGAGCTGTTTTTT. Translating it yields CASTPREDPGELFF.

J is TRBJ2-7 and V is TRBV7-2, with no clear D. Between the trimmed V and J ends, which lost 1 base and 4 bases, there was a span of 14 bases. The CDR3 length is 15 residues. Germline lookup yields CDR1 SGHTA and CDR2 FQGNSA. The CDR3 region is CASSLENYRLYEQYF. In DNA, the CDR3 is TGTGCCAGCAGCTTAGAAAACTACCGGCTGTACGAGCAGTACTTC.

The rearrangement uses TRBV6-6 and TRBJ1-1, with 7 bases lining up with TRBD1. The CDR3 consists of 14 residues. V shed 4 bases and J 1 base; nucleotides not matched to a gene: 3. Germline lookup yields CDR1 MNHNY and CDR2 SVGAGI (reference sequence). CDR3 sequence (DNA): TGTGCCAGCAGTTTACAGGGGAGGAACACTGAAGCTTTCTTT. It is translated as CASSLQGRNTEAFF.

The chain combines TRBV7-2 with TRBJ2-1, with D tentatively TRBD2 (5 bases). Trimming left V 5 bases short and J 9 bases short, with 26 bases between. CDR1 SGHTA and CDR2 FQGNSA come from the germline V gene. The CDR3 spans 17 residues. The CDR3 DNA is TGTGCCAGCAGCCATCCACGGGGAAAAGAGATCCGAAGTGAGCAGTTCTTC. This codes for CASSHPRGKEIRSEQFF. Based on the CDR3 plus reference TRBV7-2 and TRBJ2-1, the full variable domain is GAGVSQSPSNKVTEKGKDVELRCDPISGHTALYWYRQSLGQGLEFLIYFQGNSAPDKSGLPSDRFSAERTGGSVSTLTIQRTQQEDSAVYLCASSHPRGKEIRSEQFFGPGTRLTVL.

The chain couples TRBV27 to TRBJ1-5; D gene uncertain. V lost 4 bases and J 2 bases, leaving 15 bases between the germline ends. This CDR3 spans 16 amino acids. Germline CDR1 MNHEY, CDR2 SMNVEV (reference sequence). As DNA, the CDR3 is TGTGCCAGCAGTTCGGCCTCGTGGGGTGGCAATCAGCCCCAGCATTTT. It yields the protein CASSSASWGGNQPQHF.

This clone was seen more than once but under ten times. The chain is built from TRBV6-2 or TRBV6-3 and TRBJ2-1, with TRBD2 matching over 7 bases. From germline, CDR1 is MNHEY and CDR2 SVGEGT. This CDR3 comprises 17 residues. With 0 bases clipped from V and 4 bases from J, the junction kept 9 bases outside the gene matches. The chain's CDR3 is CASSYSPPSGIYNEQFF. Here the CDR3 DNA reads TGTGCCAGCAGTTACTCCCCTCCCAGCGGGATATACAATGAGCAGTTCTTC.

The chain carries TRBV5-8 and TRBJ2-1; 14 bases align to TRBD2. The CDR3 is 17 residues long. Germline CDR1 is SGHTS and CDR2 is YDEGEE. J gave up 7 bases and V 2 bases, and 8 bases lay outside the gene matches. CDR3 bases: TGTGCCAGCAGCTTCCGGACTAGCGGGAGGATTGGGAATGAGCAGTTCTTC. It specifies CASSFRTSGRIGNEQFF.

The V call is TRBV30, the J call TRBJ1-2, with D maybe TRBD1 (5 bases). The CDR3 extends over 15 amino acids. CDR1 and CDR2 (germline): GTSNPN, SVGIG (reference sequence). Trimming removed 3 bases from V and 4 bases from J, with 18 bases in between. The CDR3 DNA reads TGTGCCTGGAGCCCTCCAGTTAGGGGTATCTATGGCTACACCTTC. Amino acids: CAWSPPVRGIYGYTF.

The V gene is TRBV11-3, the J gene TRBJ2-2, with 8 bases fitting TRBD1. Germline CDR1 reads SGHNT; CDR2 reads YENEEA. CDR3 size: 15 residues. V dropped 5 bases and J dropped 5; count of bases not matched to a gene: 7. CDR3 bases: TGTGCCAGCAGCCCCAGGACAGGGCTAACCGGGGAGCTGTTTTTT. Amino acids: CASSPRTGLTGELFF.

This chain's CDR3 is CASSHRGFHNEQFF. As DNA, the CDR3 is TGTGCCAGCAGCCACCGAGGGTTCCACAATGAGCAGTTCTTC. V gene TRBV4-2 combines with J gene TRBJ2-1; TRBD2 is a possible D gene (5 bases). This CDR3 is 14 amino acids long. V was shortened by 3 bases and J by 5 bases, with 11 bases between the two germline ends. Looked up from germline, CDR1 is LGHNA and CDR2 is YNFKEQ.

The chain links TRBV11-3 to TRBJ2-3; 9 bases are a match to TRBD2. Germline V gene lookup returns CDR1 SGHNT and CDR2 YENEEA. The CDR3 consists of 15 residues. V trimming: 3 bases; J trimming: 6 bases; junction bases outside the gene matches: 7. CDR3 loop: CASSFRGGVSDTQYF. The CDR3 coding sequence is TGTGCCAGCAGCTTCCGCGGGGGGGTTTCGGATACGCAGTATTTT.

The J gene is TRBJ1-2, the V gene TRBV5-6; TRBD1 agrees at 10 bases. The CDR3 has 17 residues. The V and J ends lost 2 bases and 8 bases, in that order; junction bases with no gene match: 15. The germline V gene has CDR1 SGHDT and CDR2 YYEEEE. DNA for the CDR3: TGTGCCAGCAGCTTAACAACCGGGACAGGGGTCCCGTTGGGCTACACCTTC. Amino acids: CASSLTTGTGVPLGYTF.

The V call is TRBV5-4, the J call TRBJ1-2; weak D call: TRBD1 (5 bases). CDR1 is SGHNT, CDR2 YYREEE, per germline (reference sequence). V lost 2 bases and J lost 3, with 11 bases in between. This CDR3 comprises 14 residues. CDR3 DNA: TGTGCCAGCAGCTTAAGAGGAGGGGACTATGGCTACACCTTC. Translated, it gives CASSLRGGDYGYTF.

The genes are TRBV30 and TRBJ2-7, with 9 bases lining up with TRBD2. Germline trimming cut 0 bases from V and 4 bases from J; bases unmatched to any gene: 7. The CDR3 is made up of 15 amino acids. Per the germline V gene, CDR1 is GTSNPN and CDR2 is SVGIG (reference sequence). In DNA, the CDR3 is TGTGCCTGGAGTGTTAGCGGGAGAGACTTTTACGAGCAGTACTTC. The encoded protein is CAWSVSGRDFYEQYF.